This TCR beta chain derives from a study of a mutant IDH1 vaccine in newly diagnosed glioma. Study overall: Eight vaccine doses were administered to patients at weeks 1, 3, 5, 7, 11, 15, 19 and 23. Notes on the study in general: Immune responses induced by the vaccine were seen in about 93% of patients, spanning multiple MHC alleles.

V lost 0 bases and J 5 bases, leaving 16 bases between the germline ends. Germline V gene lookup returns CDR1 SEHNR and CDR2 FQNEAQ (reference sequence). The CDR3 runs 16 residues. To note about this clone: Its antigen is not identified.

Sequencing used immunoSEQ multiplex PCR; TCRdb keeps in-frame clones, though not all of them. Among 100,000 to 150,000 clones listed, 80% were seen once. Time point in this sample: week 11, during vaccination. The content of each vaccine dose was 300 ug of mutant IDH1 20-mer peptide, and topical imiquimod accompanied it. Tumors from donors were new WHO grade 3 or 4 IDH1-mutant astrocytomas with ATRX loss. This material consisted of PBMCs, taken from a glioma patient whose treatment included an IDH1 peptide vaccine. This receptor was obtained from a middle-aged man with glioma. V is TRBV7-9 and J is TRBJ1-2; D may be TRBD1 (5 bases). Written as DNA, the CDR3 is TGTGCCAGCAGCTTAGCTGGCAGGGAGGGACCATATGGCTACACCTTC. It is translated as CASSLAGREGPYGYTF.